This passage covers 30 T cell receptor beta chains from one sample sequenced in a study of blood T cell repertoires in COVID-19. The repertoire was sequenced with immunoSEQ multiplex PCR; TCRdb's copy has only in-frame clones and lacks some. The sample has approximately 270,000 clones, approximately 86% seen once. Source material: peripheral blood. All receptors come from a human donor with COVID-19, enrolled during active disease. The donor label of this sample is uncertain.

V is TRBV18 and J is TRBJ2-7; tentative D call: TRBD1 (5 bases). Germline V gene data show CDR1 as KGHSH and CDR2 as LQKENI. V shed 3 bases and J shed 3 bases, with 12 bases lying between them. The CDR3 spans 14 residues. The CDR3 sequence: CASSPDSLGYEQYF. The CDR3, as DNA: TGTGCCAGCTCACCTGACAGTCTTGGCTACGAGCAGTACTTC.

The chain links TRBV19 to TRBJ1-1, with unresolved D. CDR1 LNHDA and CDR2 SQIVND come from the germline V gene (reference sequence). The CDR3 is made up of 15 amino acids. Trimming removed 3 bases from V and 1 base from J, with 12 bases in between. CDR3 coding DNA: TGTGCCAGTAGTATCGCCCTAAATAGGAACACTGAAGCTTTCTTT. Its protein product is CASSIALNRNTEAFF. Together with reference TRBV19 and TRBJ1-1, the CDR3 gives the full variable domain: DGGITQSPKYLFRKEGQNVTLSCEQNLNHDAMYWYRQDPGQGLRLIYYSQIVNDFQKGDIAEGYSVSREKKESFPLTVTSAQKNPTAFYLCASSIALNRNTEAFFGQGTRLTVV.

This clone was recorded once. Germline is not matched at one junction end, which may reflect a read error. The chain recombines TRBV19 with TRBJ2-7; TRBD1 agrees at 9 bases. Germline lookup yields CDR1 LNHDA and CDR2 SQIVND (reference sequence). CDR3 length equals 13 residues. This chain's CDR3 is CASSTTGTGIVDF. The CDR3 DNA follows: TGTGCCAGTAGTACCACCGGGACAGGGATAGTAGACTTC. Full variable domain (outside the CDR3, taken from reference TRBV19 and TRBJ2-7): DGGITQSPKYLFRKEGQNVTLSCEQNLNHDAMYWYRQDPGQGLRLIYYSQIVNDFQKGDIAEGYSVSREKKESFPLTVTSAQKNPTAFYLCASSTTGTGIVDFGPGTRLTVT.

The chain couples TRBV3-1 (or the pseudogene TRBV3-2) to TRBJ1-4; TRBD1 matches at 11 bases. Germline-derived CDR1 and CDR2 are LGHDT and YNNKEL (reference sequence). V lost 5 bases, J lost 8 bases, and 10 bases stayed unmatched. The CDR3 sequence is 16 residues long. The CDR3 is CASSDIAGTGGEKLFF. The CDR3 nucleotides are TGTGCCAGCAGCGATATTGCCGGGACAGGGGGAGAAAAACTGTTTTTT.

The V call is TRBV5-4, the J call TRBJ1-1, with TRBD1 as a possible D gene (6 bases). The germline V gene encodes CDR1 SGHNT and CDR2 YYREEE (reference sequence). V was shortened by 4 bases and J by 8 bases, with 18 bases between the two germline ends. This CDR3 is built from 14 residues. The CDR3 sequence is CASSGDQQGFEAFF. Here the CDR3 DNA reads TGTGCCAGCAGCGGGGATCAACAGGGTTTCGAAGCTTTCTTT.

On this clone itself: The sample holds other DNA sequences that translate to the same CDR3. V gene TRBV11-2 combines with J gene TRBJ1-1, with D possibly TRBD1 on 6 matching bases. Trimming removed 3 bases at V and 4 bases at J, with 12 bases between. This CDR3 has 14 residues. The germline CDR1 and CDR2 sequences are SGHAT and FQNNGV. DNA of the CDR3: TGTGCCAGCAGCTTCAACAGGGACGGCACTGAAGCTTTCTTT. Residues: CASSFNRDGTEAFF.

The rearrangement joins TRBV15 to TRBJ2-5; 10 bases line up with TRBD2. Trimming cost V 0 bases and J 5 bases; bases outside gene matches: 6. The germline V gene has CDR1 LNHNV and CDR2 YYDKDF (reference sequence). The CDR3 length is 16 residues. DNA for the CDR3: TGTGCCACCAGCAGAGATTTGAGTAGCGGGAGGGAGACCCAGTACTTC. Protein product: CATSRDLSSGRETQYF.

This clone has a handful of counts. The chain has TRBV5-1 and TRBJ2-2; TRBD2 matches at 9 bases. Germline values: CDR1 SGHRS, CDR2 YFSETQ. J gave up 1 base and V 2 bases, and 0 bases lay outside the gene matches. The CDR3 runs 15 residues. CDR3 sequence reads: CASSLLAGNTGELFF. The CDR3 DNA follows: TGCGCCAGCAGCTTACTAGCGGGGAACACCGGGGAGCTGTTTTTT.

The chain joins TRBV6-5 to TRBJ2-5, with 9 positions matching TRBD1. Looked up from germline, CDR1 is MNHEY and CDR2 is SVGAGI. The junction had 5 bases not matched to a gene; V was cut back by 7 bases and J by 2 bases. The CDR3 is 14 amino acids. CDR3 in DNA: TGTGCCAGCACCGTAGACAGGGGGCAAGAGACCCAGTACTTC. It encodes CASTVDRGQETQYF.

The chain links TRBV9 to TRBJ1-1; a possible D gene is TRBD1 (6 bases). Germline V gene lookup returns CDR1 SGDLS and CDR2 YYNGEE. V lost 4 bases, J lost 4 bases, and 11 bases lay in between. The length of the CDR3 is 13 residues. The CDR3 DNA follows: TGTGCCAGCAGCCAGACAGGACCCACTGAAGCTTTCTTT. It yields the protein CASSQTGPTEAFF.

The chain combines TRBV7-2 with TRBJ1-5; D is possibly TRBD1 (6 bases). The V and J ends lost 4 bases and 7 bases respectively, with 14 bases between them. Germline CDR1 and CDR2: SGHTA and FQGNSA. The CDR3 consists of 14 residues. CDR3 loop: CASSSWGGQQPQHF. CDR3 bases: TGTGCCAGCAGCTCCTGGGGGGGGCAGCAGCCCCAGCATTTT. Filled out from reference TRBV7-2 and TRBJ1-5, the complete variable domain reads GAGVSQSPSNKVTEKGKDVELRCDPISGHTALYWYRQSLGQGLEFLIYFQGNSAPDKSGLPSDRFSAERTGGSVSTLTIQRTQQEDSAVYLCASSSWGGQQPQHFGDGTRLSIL.

This chain joins TRBV5-1 and TRBJ1-1; 9 bases agree with TRBD1. This CDR3 has 15 residues. The V and J ends lost 4 bases and 4 bases, in that order; junction bases with no gene match: 8. Germline V gives CDR1 SGHRS, CDR2 YFSETQ. CDR3 sequence (DNA): TGCGCCAGCAGCGGGACTACAGGGGGCCCCACTGAAGCTTTCTTT. Protein: CASSGTTGGPTEAFF.

This sequence joins TRBV28 and TRBJ2-2; 11 nucleotides line up with TRBD2. V lost 5 bases and J lost 7; bases outside the gene matches: 9. The CDR3 is 16 residues long. Germline CDR1 and CDR2: MDHEN and SYDVKM. The CDR3: CASSQIAGGRNGELFF. CDR3 DNA: TGTGCCAGCAGTCAAATAGCGGGAGGGCGTAACGGGGAGCTGTTTTTT.

The chain combines TRBV28 with TRBJ2-3, with 7 nucleotides matching TRBD2. Germline assignment: CDR1 MDHEN and CDR2 SYDVKM. The CDR3 is 19 amino acids. Trimming cost V 6 bases and J 1 base; bases outside gene matches: 19. Here the CDR3 DNA reads TGTGCCAGCAGCCACCCTATACCCAGAAGCGGGACCGGCACAGATACGCAGTATTTT. Amino acids: CASSHPIPRSGTGTDTQYF.

This chain uses TRBV7-8 with TRBJ2-7; 9 bases fit TRBD1. V dropped 5 bases and J dropped 6; count of bases not matched to a gene: 11. Germline V CDR1 and CDR2: SGHVS, FQNEAQ. There are 15 residues in the CDR3. CDR3: CASSPQGASNGEQYF. The DNA for the CDR3 is TGTGCCAGCAGCCCACAGGGGGCTAGCAACGGCGAGCAGTACTTC.

In nucleotides, the CDR3 is TGTGCCAGCAGTCTACAGGGGGCTGGAAAGGGCTACACCTTC. It translates to CASSLQGAGKGYTF. The J gene is TRBJ1-2, the V gene TRBV27; 9 positions agree with TRBD1. With V trimmed by 5 bases and J by 8 bases, 9 bases remained unmatched. The CDR3 has 14 amino acids. Germline V lookup: CDR1 MNHEY, CDR2 SMNVEV (reference sequence).

The gene calls are TRBV9 and TRBJ2-1; D possibly corresponds to TRBD2 (7 bases). V lost 3 bases and J lost 0, with 16 bases in between. CDR1 is SGDLS and CDR2 is YYNGEE in the germline V gene. This CDR3 is 17 amino acids long. CDR3 nucleotides: TGTGCCAGCAGCGAGGGGGGGGTCCTCAGCTCCTACAATGAGCAGTTCTTC. It is translated as CASSEGGVLSSYNEQFF.

Concerning this clone itself: The junction shows a germline mismatch at one end, possibly a read error. The chain carries TRBV7-7 and TRBJ2-5; 11 bases agree with TRBD2. This CDR3 has 15 amino acids. The germline gives CDR1 SSHAT, CDR2 FNYEAQ (reference sequence). CDR3 amino acids: CASSAGTSGQETQYF. The DNA of the CDR3 is TGTGCTAGCAGCGCCGGGACTAGCGGACAAGAGACCCAGTACTTC. The entire variable domain, with the rest obtained from reference TRBV7-7 and TRBJ2-5, is as follows: GAGVSQSPRYKVTKRGQDVTLRCDPISSHATLYWYQQALGQGPEFLTYFNYEAQPDKSGLPSDRFSAERPEGSISTLTIQRTEQRDSAMYRCASSAGTSGQETQYFGPGTRLLVL.

This clone appeared a few times. The J gene is TRBJ2-2, the V gene TRBV4-2, with TRBD1 matching 7 bases. The V segment lost 1 base and the J segment 3 bases; nucleotides outside the gene matches: 2. The CDR3 is 15 residues long. In germline, CDR1 is LGHNA, CDR2 YNFKEQ. CDR3 protein: CASSQGDRDTGELFF. CDR3 DNA: TGTGCCAGCAGCCAAGGGGACAGAGACACCGGGGAGCTGTTTTTT.

V and J are TRBV12-3 or TRBV12-4 and TRBJ2-1, with a tentative D call TRBD1 (5 bases). Trimming removed 6 bases from V and 11 bases from J, with 17 bases in between. The CDR3 extends over 13 amino acids. The CDR3 region has the DNA TGTGCCAGCAGCTCTTCCAAGACAGCTCAGCAGTTCTTC. Translation: CASSSSKTAQQFF.

The rearrangement links TRBV21-1 to TRBJ2-5; the table names TRBD1, a call not compared with the DNA. TRBV21-1 is shown as a pseudogene. CDR3 size: 19 residues. The CDR3 coding sequence is TGTGCCAGCAGCCCAAACGACGTCCGGACAGGGTCCCCCCAAGAGACCCAGTACTTC. Its translation is CASSPNDVRTGSPQETQYF.

The V gene is TRBV30, the J gene TRBJ2-7, with TRBD2 matching over 8 bases. The CDR3 consists of 12 residues. The J segment lost 9 bases and the V segment lost 2 bases, leaving 6 bases of the junction unmatched. The germline V gene encodes CDR1 GTSNPN and CDR2 SVGIG (reference sequence). CDR3 residues: CAWSPLAGLQYF. The CDR3 coding sequence is TGTGCCTGGAGTCCGCTAGCGGGCTTGCAGTACTTC.

V usage is TRBV19 and J usage is TRBJ1-5; 8 bases fit TRBD1. There are 16 residues in the CDR3. Per the germline V gene, CDR1 is LNHDA and CDR2 is SQIVND (reference sequence). The junction had 8 bases not matched to a gene; V was cut back by 6 bases and J by 1 base. CDR3 DNA sequence: TGTGCCAGTAGCCTAACAGGGGGAGGGAGCAATCAGCCCCAGCATTTT. Its protein is CASSLTGGGSNQPQHF.

V is TRBV19 and J is TRBJ2-4, with TRBD2 matching 8 bases. This CDR3 region has 14 residues. Losses at the gene ends were 7 bases for V and 8 bases for J; bases not matched to a gene: 10. The germline V gene has CDR1 LNHDA and CDR2 SQIVND (reference sequence). This chain's CDR3 is CASNEAGVNYIQYF. The CDR3 DNA follows: TGTGCCAGTAACGAAGCGGGAGTTAATTACATTCAGTACTTC.

V is TRBV2 and J is TRBJ2-1; a weak D match, TRBD2 (5 bases). The V end lost 4 bases, the J end lost 6 bases, and 13 bases lay between the germline ends. The CDR3 has 14 residues. CDR1 is SNHLY and CDR2 is FYNNEI in the germline V gene. As DNA, the CDR3 is TGTGCCAGCAGTGTCTCGACTATCGGCAATGAGCAGTTCTTC. Protein: CASSVSTIGNEQFF.

This chain joins TRBV5-5 and TRBJ2-1; 13 positions agree with TRBD2. CDR1 SGHKS and CDR2 YYEKEE come from the germline V gene (reference sequence). The CDR3 totals 16 residues. The V and J ends lost 4 bases and 4 bases, in that order; junction bases with no gene match: 5. The CDR3 nucleotides are TGTGCCAGCAGCGGGACTAGCGGGATGGGTTACAATGAGCAGTTCTTC. Its protein is CASSGTSGMGYNEQFF.

The chain combines TRBV19 with TRBJ1-2; no firm D call. The length of the CDR3 is 13 residues. CDR1 LNHDA and CDR2 SQIVND come from the germline V gene (reference sequence). V was shortened by 0 bases and J by 7 bases, with 9 bases between the two germline ends. The DNA for the CDR3 is TGTGCCAGTAGTATAGAGATGGCCGTTGGCTACACCTTC. This translates into CASSIEMAVGYTF.

The count of this clone is one. This sequence joins TRBV19 and TRBJ2-1; D possibly corresponds to TRBD1 (5 bases). Germline values: CDR1 LNHDA, CDR2 SQIVND (reference sequence). Trimming pared 0 bases from V and 5 bases from J, leaving 11 bases between. CDR3 length equals 15 residues. CDR3 region: CASSIDSLGHNEQFF. CDR3 coding DNA: TGTGCCAGTAGTATAGACAGCCTGGGGCACAATGAGCAGTTCTTC.

The chain joins TRBV20-1 to TRBJ2-1; 10 bases match TRBD2. CDR3 size: 15 residues. Germline assignment: CDR1 DFQATT and CDR2 SNEGSKA (reference sequence). V was clipped by 3 bases and J by 7 bases; unmatched bases: 9. In DNA form, the CDR3 reads TGCAGTGCTAGTTTCAGCGGGAGGGGCAAGAATGAGCAGTTCTTC. It encodes CSASFSGRGKNEQFF.

The V gene is TRBV7-2, the J gene TRBJ1-5, with 8 bases aligning to TRBD1. Germline loops: CDR1 SGHTA, CDR2 FQGNSA. J was trimmed by 3 bases and V by 4 bases; bases with no gene match: 5. CDR3 size: 15 residues. The CDR3 reads CASSSSGGNNQPQHF. In DNA, the CDR3 is TGTGCCAGCAGCTCCTCAGGGGGCAACAATCAGCCCCAGCATTTT. Together with reference TRBV7-2 and TRBJ1-5, the CDR3 gives the full variable domain: GAGVSQSPSNKVTEKGKDVELRCDPISGHTALYWYRQSLGQGLEFLIYFQGNSAPDKSGLPSDRFSAERTGGSVSTLTIQRTQQEDSAVYLCASSSSGGNNQPQHFGDGTRLSIL.